This TCR beta chain was documented in a study of T cell repertoires in cytomegalovirus infection. Study context: Carrying CMV and the relevant HLA type showed in public TCR beta signatures. General study results and limits: What dominated the ex vivo response were HLA-C-restricted CMV-specific TCR beta clonotypes.

MiXCR, applied by TCRdb to the reads, yields one record per CDR3 protein. Of over 450,000 distinct CDR3 sequences detected, around 11% appear once; the ten largest clones hold 10% to 13%. This clonotype appeared many times. The antigen is unknown. Between the trimmed V and J ends, which lost 5 bases and 2 bases, there was a span of 24 bases. Germline lookup yields CDR1 SEHNR and CDR2 FQNEAQ (reference sequence). The CDR3 runs 18 residues. Sequencing used PBMCs. The V and J genes are TRBV7-9 and TRBJ2-5; possible D gene TRBD2, 6 bases. The sequence was collected from a human donor in good health (CMV status not recorded). Some clones in this sample may be carry-over from other donors' samples. The CDR3 spells CASSVPGLAGPLQETQYF. In DNA form, the CDR3 reads TGTGCCAGCAGCGTCCCGGGACTCGCTGGGCCCCTTCAAGAGACCCAGTACTTC.